This T cell receptor (beta chain) was captured by sequencing in a study of regulatory T cells in long-lasting Graves disease. Construction of the TCR beta libraries employed iRepertoire HTBI primers in conjunction with Arm-PCR of CDR3 regions. TCRdb reprocessed the multiplex PCR reads with MiXCR, giving one entry per CDR3 protein. The sample contains a few hundred thousand distinct CDR3 sequences, about 15% of which appear only once. Time point indicated: newly diagnosed GD, antithyroid drugs for less than 3 months. Preparation of the TCR library used RNA extracted from PBMCs. The junction had 5 bases not matched to a gene; V was cut back by 4 bases and J by 7 bases. The V gene's germline CDR1 is MNHEY and CDR2 SVGAGI. There are 13 residues in the CDR3. This clonotype has just a few counts. These data were likewise used in another study, on T cells in Graves' hyperthyroidism and ophthalmopathy.

The clonotype originates from a woman aged 45-60 years with Graves disease. The input for sequencing was peripheral blood mononuclear cells (PBMCs), taken at new diagnosis, from a patient treated with antithyroid drugs. The chain has TRBV6-5 and TRBJ1-2, with 8 bases lining up with TRBD1. Here the CDR3 reads CASSSPTGAGYTF. In DNA form, the CDR3 reads TGTGCCAGCAGTTCACCGACAGGGGCTGGCTACACCTTC.